These 14 T cell receptor beta chains originate from one sample sequenced in a study of technical replicates of blood from a handful of donors. TCRdb keeps only in-frame clones here, not all; method: immunoSEQ multiplex PCR. Of 70,000 to 95,000 clones detected, under 95% appear once; the ten largest clones hold 0.2% to 0.3%. Sequenced material: T cells isolated from PBMCs. These TCRs come from a human donor in good health.

The rearrangement uses TRBV10-1 and TRBJ2-2; tentative D call: TRBD2 (6 bases). The ends were cut back, 6 bases at V and 3 bases at J, with 8 bases in the middle. The CDR3 totals 13 residues. Germline lookup yields CDR1 WNHNN and CDR2 SYGVQD (reference sequence). The CDR3, as DNA: TGCGCCAGCAGCGGGAGAGACACCGGGGAGCTGTTTTTT. Protein sequence: CASSGRDTGELFF.

V gene TRBV6-5 combines with J gene TRBJ1-1; 8 bases agree with TRBD1. Germline-derived CDR1 and CDR2 are MNHEY and SVGAGI. The CDR3 extends over 16 amino acids. Trimming took 2 bases from V and 0 from J; bases not matched to a gene: 5. The CDR3 reads CASSYTDRGLNTEAFF. The CDR3 DNA is TGTGCCAGCAGTTACACCGACAGGGGCCTGAACACTGAAGCTTTCTTT.

J is TRBJ2-6 and V is TRBV9, with 11 bases fitting TRBD2. Germline CDR1 and CDR2: SGDLS and YYNGEE. J was trimmed by 0 bases and V by 1 base; bases with no gene match: 3. CDR3 length: 18 residues. DNA for the CDR3: TGTGCCAGCAGCGTAAGGCTAGCGGGGGGCTCTGGGGCCAACGTCCTGACTTTC. Its protein is CASSVRLAGGSGANVLTF.

The rearrangement links TRBV11-3 to TRBJ1-1; 9 bases match TRBD1. The CDR3 is made up of 15 amino acids. CDR1 is SGHNT, CDR2 YENEEA, per germline. V lost 5 bases to trimming and J lost 1 base; unmatched junction nucleotides: 5. The CDR3 spells CASSQRDRENTEAFF. In nucleotides, the CDR3 is TGTGCCAGCAGCCAAAGGGACAGGGAGAACACTGAAGCTTTCTTT. Variable domain in full (rest from reference TRBV11-3 and TRBJ1-1): EAGVVQSPRYKIIEKKQPVAFWCNPISGHNTLYWYLQNLGQGPELLIRYENEEAVDDSQLPKDRFSAERLKGVDSTLKIQPAELGDSAVYLCASSQRDRENTEAFFGQGTRLTVV.

The V call is TRBV28, the J call TRBJ2-1; TRBD2 agrees at 7 bases. The trim removed 5 bases at V and 9 bases at J, leaving 10 bases unmatched. From germline, CDR1 is MDHEN and CDR2 SYDVKM. CDR3 length equals 14 residues. Here the CDR3 reads CASSGRLALSEQFF. The CDR3 nucleotides read TGTGCCAGCAGTGGGCGACTAGCACTGTCTGAGCAGTTCTTC.

The chain links TRBV5-8 to TRBJ2-7; TRBD1 aligns across 7 bases. The CDR3 loop spans 13 amino acids. Germline values: CDR1 SGHTS, CDR2 YDEGEE. V shed 2 bases, J shed 2 bases, and the junction held 1 base outside the gene matches. Written as DNA, the CDR3 is TGTGCCAGCAGCTTTCAGGGGGCCTACGAGCAGTACTTC. Protein: CASSFQGAYEQYF.

This chain links TRBV21-1 with TRBJ2-1; TRBD2 is the table's D call, not checked against the DNA. TRBV21-1 is classified as a pseudogene. The CDR3 spans 18 residues. The CDR3 DNA is TGTGCCAGCAGCAAATCCCAAGGATTGGGACTAGCGGGAGAGGAGCAGTTCTTC. This sequence encodes CASSKSQGLGLAGEEQFF.

The V call is TRBV5-4, the J call TRBJ1-2, with 7 bases matching TRBD1. Germline assignment: CDR1 SGHNT and CDR2 YYREEE (reference sequence). The V segment lost 3 bases and the J segment 4 bases; nucleotides outside the gene matches: 6. There are 14 residues in the CDR3. The CDR3 loop reads CASSSGQLLYGYTF. The CDR3, as DNA: TGTGCCAGCAGCTCGGGACAGCTCCTCTATGGCTACACCTTC. The variable domain in full, with the rest retrieved from reference TRBV5-4 and TRBJ1-2, is ETGVTQSPTHLIKTRGQQVTLRCSSQSGHNTVSWYQQALGQGPQFIFQYYREEENGRGNFPPRFSGLQFPNYSSELNVNALELDDSALYLCASSSGQLLYGYTFGSGTRLTVV.

Written as DNA, the CDR3 is TGTGCCAGCTCTCCCGCGACAGGGTTAAGCACTGAAGCTTTCTTT. It codes for CASSPATGLSTEAFF. The chain recombines TRBV7-9 with TRBJ1-1; 7 bases map to TRBD1. V was clipped by 8 bases and J by 4 bases; unmatched bases: 13. CDR3 length equals 15 residues. Germline V gives CDR1 SEHNR, CDR2 FQNEAQ (reference sequence). Using reference TRBV7-9 and TRBJ1-1 for the parts outside the CDR3, the full variable domain is DTGVSQNPRHKITKRGQNVTFRCDPISEHNRLYWYRQTLGQGPEFLTYFQNEAQLEKSRLLSDRFSAERPKGSFSTLEIQRTEQGDSAMYLCASSPATGLSTEAFFGQGTRLTVV.

V and J are TRBV28 and TRBJ1-1; D unresolved. The CDR3 extends over 11 amino acids. Germline loops: CDR1 MDHEN, CDR2 SYDVKM. V lost 7 bases, J lost 0 bases, and 3 bases lay in between. CDR3 sequence reads: CASTMNTEAFF. The CDR3 DNA reads as TGTGCCAGCACCATGAACACTGAAGCTTTCTTT.

The V and J genes are TRBV6-5 and TRBJ2-2; 13 nucleotides match TRBD2. Germline values: CDR1 MNHEY, CDR2 SVGAGI. Trimming took 6 bases from V and 7 from J; bases not matched to a gene: 2. The CDR3 runs to 14 residues. Written as DNA, the CDR3 is TGTGCCAGCAGAGGACTAGCGGGAGACGGGGAGCTGTTTTTT. Translating it yields CASRGLAGDGELFF.

The V and J genes are TRBV6-1 and TRBJ2-1; TRBD2 aligns across 7 bases. CDR1 is MNHNS and CDR2 is SASEGT in the germline V gene. The CDR3 length is 13 residues. CDR3 in amino acids: CAGEGGSRNEQFF. CDR3 sequence (DNA): TGTGCTGGGGAGGGCGGGAGCCGCAATGAGCAGTTCTTC.

This chain connects TRBV29-1 to TRBJ2-2; 10 bases map to TRBD1. Germline V lookup: CDR1 SQVTM, CDR2 ANQGSEA. The CDR3 covers 15 residues. Trimming cost V 3 bases and J 6 bases; bases outside gene matches: 7. CDR3 residues: CSVEGGDRGAGELFF. The CDR3 bases are TGCAGCGTTGAGGGGGGGGACAGGGGAGCCGGGGAGCTGTTTTTT.

The chain has TRBV11-3 and TRBJ2-7, with 9 bases that match TRBD1. V lost 6 bases, J lost 6 bases, and 0 bases stayed unmatched. The germline CDR1 and CDR2 sequences are SGHNT and YENEEA. CDR3 length: 11 residues. CDR3 sequence: CASRDRGEQYF. CDR3 DNA: TGTGCCAGCAGGGACAGGGGCGAGCAGTACTTC.